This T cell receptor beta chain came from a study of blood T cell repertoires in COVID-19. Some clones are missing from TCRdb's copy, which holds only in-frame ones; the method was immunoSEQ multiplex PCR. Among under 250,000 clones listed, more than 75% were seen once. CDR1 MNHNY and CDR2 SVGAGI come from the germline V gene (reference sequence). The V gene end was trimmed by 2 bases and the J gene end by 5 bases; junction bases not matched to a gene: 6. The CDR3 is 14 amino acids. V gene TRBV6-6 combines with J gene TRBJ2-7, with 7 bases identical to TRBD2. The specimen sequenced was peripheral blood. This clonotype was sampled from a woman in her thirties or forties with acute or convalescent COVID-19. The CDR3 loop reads CASSYEAGANEQYF. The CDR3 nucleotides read TGTGCCAGCAGTTACGAGGCGGGAGCCAACGAGCAGTACTTC.